This is a list of T cell receptor beta chains from one sample in a study of OX40 agonist ivuxolimab in advanced cancers. Assay: immunoSEQ multiplex PCR; the TCRdb copy retains only in-frame clones and omits some. The repertoire has about 48,000 clones, approximately 89% of them found once; the top ten carry roughly 5.7%. The sequenced sample was CD4+ or CD8+ T cells sorted from blood, obtained in a trial of the OX40 agonist ivuxolimab. The receptor set was obtained from an adult with an advanced solid tumor such as melanoma, head and neck, liver or kidney cancer. The CDR3 runs from the conserved cysteine through the conserved F or W. The D gene is left open where the match is weak. Size is omitted from some rows. Given values are once, few, many or a class for expanded clones.

len | d_gene | abundance | j_gene | v_gene | CDR3aa | CDR3nt
11 | - | - | TRBJ2-1 | TRBV6-1 | CASAPTTEQFF | TGTGCCAGCGCCCCCACGACCGAGCAGTTCTTC
11 | - | once | TRBJ1-1 | TRBV6-5 | CASTGNTEAFF | TGTGCCAGCACCGGGAACACTGAAGCTTTCTTT
15 | - | - | TRBJ2-3 | TRBV6-5 | CASSPSSPVPDTQYF | TGTGCCAGCAGCCCGAGTTCCCCAGTGCCAGATACGCAGTATTTT
16 | - | - | TRBJ2-1 | TRBV6-6 | CASSYGLGGVYGEQFF | TGTGCCAGCAGTTACGGGCTTGGGGGAGTTTACGGTGAGCAGTTCTTC
14 | TRBD1 | - | TRBJ2-1 | TRBV5-4 | CASSSGQGSNEQFF | TGTGCCAGCAGCTCCGGACAGGGAAGCAATGAGCAGTTCTTC
15 | - | - | TRBJ1-1 | TRBV14 | CASTPRGILNTEAFF | TGTGCCAGCACTCCGCGGGGCATACTGAACACTGAAGCTTTCTTT
17 | - | - | TRBJ1-3 | TRBV5-6 | CASSRWGTYPSGNTIYF | TGTGCCAGCAGCAGATGGGGGACCTACCCCTCTGGAAACACCATATATTTT
16 | - | - | TRBJ2-7 | TRBV5-6 | CASSHGRTGLNYEQYF | TGTGCCAGCAGTCACGGCAGAACAGGGCTCAACTACGAGCAGTACTTC
17 | TRBD2 | - | TRBJ2-3 | TRBV7-9 | CASSSSSGGHKVDTQYF | TGTGCCAGCAGCTCATCTAGCGGGGGACACAAGGTAGATACGCAGTATTTT
11 | - | - | TRBJ2-7 | TRBV28 | CASSSTYEQYF | TGCGCCAGCAGTTCAACTTACGAGCAGTACTTC
13 | - | - | TRBJ2-3 | TRBV25-1 | CASSVAASTLQYF | TGTGCCAGCAGTGTAGCGGCTTCAACACTGCAGTATTTT
16 | - | - | TRBJ2-2 | TRBV14 | CASSQVLTGNTGELFF | TGTGCCAGCAGCCAAGTTTTAACAGGGAACACCGGGGAGCTGTTTTTT
16 | - | few | TRBJ2-1 | TRBV29-1 | CSVEVWSRAIYNEQFF | TGCAGCGTTGAAGTTTGGTCTAGAGCAATCTACAATGAGCAGTTCTTC
14 | - | - | TRBJ2-2 | TRBV27 | CASSQGANTGELFF | TGTGCCAGCAGTCAAGGGGCGAACACCGGGGAGCTGTTTTTT
15 | - | - | TRBJ1-1 | TRBV7-6 | CASSNRGRANTEAFF | TGTGCCAGCAGCAATAGGGGCAGGGCGAACACTGAAGCTTTCTTT
14 | - | once | TRBJ1-1 | TRBV5-1 | CASSLVGGNTEAFF | TGCGCCAGCAGCTTGGTAGGGGGGAACACTGAAGCTTTCTTT
16 | TRBD1 | - | TRBJ1-5 | TRBV23-1 | CASSQSGTDLGQPQHF | TGCGCCAGCAGTCAATCGGGGACAGATTTGGGTCAGCCCCAGCATTTT
15 | TRBD1 | - | TRBJ1-2 | TRBV9 | CASSASGGAYYGYTF | TGTGCCAGCAGCGCCTCAGGGGGCGCATACTATGGCTACACCTTC
14 | - | - | TRBJ2-5 | TRBV7-8 | CASSLIGPGETQYF | TGTGCCAGCAGCTTAATTGGGCCGGGAGAGACCCAGTACTTC
18 | - | - | TRBJ2-1 | TRBV12-1 | CASSFAPLLAGDGNEQFF | TGTGCCAGCAGCTTTGCGCCGCTTTTGGCGGGAGACGGCAATGAGCAGTTCTTC
13 | TRBD2 | - | TRBJ2-1 | TRBV30 | CAWSWREGNEQFF | TGTGCCTGGAGTTGGCGGGAGGGCAATGAGCAGTTCTTC
15 | TRBD2 | - | TRBJ2-3 | TRBV28 | CASSLGGGGTDTQYF | TGTGCCAGCAGTTTAGGCGGGGGAGGCACAGATACGCAGTATTTT
14 | - | - | TRBJ2-1 | TRBV4-1 | CASSPARGAGEQFF | TGCGCCAGCAGCCCCGCACGGGGGGCAGGTGAGCAGTTCTTC
14 | - | - | TRBJ1-2 | TRBV28 | CASSLPWGGGGYTF | TGTGCCAGCAGTTTACCTTGGGGGGGAGGTGGCTACACCTTC
14 | - | - | TRBJ2-7 | TRBV11-2 | CASSSLDTLSEQYF | TGTGCCAGCAGCTCCCTTGACACCTTGTCCGAGCAGTACTTC
18 | TRBD2 | - | TRBJ2-1 | TRBV11-2 | CASSLGLAGGLLHNEQFF | TGTGCCAGCAGCCTCGGACTAGCGGGAGGACTCCTCCACAATGAGCAGTTCTTC
13 | - | - | TRBJ1-3 | TRBV9 | CASRPTPGNTIYF | TGTGCCAGCAGACCCACTCCTGGAAACACCATATATTTT
12 | TRBD1 | - | TRBJ1-1 | TRBV6-4 | CASRGQGGEAFF | TGTGCCAGCAGAGGACAGGGTGGTGAAGCTTTCTTT
17 | - | once | TRBJ2-3 | TRBV7-9 | CASSLAGARISTDTQYF | TGTGCCAGCAGCTTGGCGGGGGCCCGAATTAGCACAGATACGCAGTATTTT
16 | - | - | TRBJ2-2 | TRBV4-1 | CASSPVYAPNTGELFF | TGCGCCAGCAGCCCGGTGTATGCCCCGAACACCGGGGAGCTGTTTTTT
15 | - | - | TRBJ2-2 | TRBV11-2 | CASTGGWANTGELFF | TGTGCCAGCACCGGAGGGTGGGCGAACACCGGGGAGCTGTTTTTT
14 | - | - | TRBJ2-5 | TRBV5-8 | CASSLVNPVETQYF | TGTGCCAGCAGCTTGGTGAACCCCGTGGAGACCCAGTACTTC
14 | - | - | TRBJ2-1 | TRBV6-1 | CASIGRLIYNGQFF | TGTGCCAGCATAGGCCGTCTAATCTACAATGGGCAGTTCTTC
14 | TRBD2 | - | TRBJ2-1 | TRBV7-9 | CASSLVAGGQEQFF | TGTGCCAGCAGCTTAGTTGCGGGGGGGCAGGAGCAGTTCTTC
15 | TRBD2 | - | TRBJ2-1 | TRBV7-9 | CASSSGTSGDNEQFF | TGTGCCAGCAGCTCTGGGACTAGCGGGGACAATGAGCAGTTCTTC
14 | TRBD1 | - | TRBJ1-1 | TRBV27 | CASSLTGVGTEAFF | TGTGCCAGCAGTTTAACAGGGGTGGGCACTGAAGCTTTCTTT
15 | - | - | TRBJ1-2 | TRBV6-5 | CASSYGGRGMGGYTF | TGTGCCAGCAGTTACGGGGGGCGGGGAATGGGTGGCTACACCTTC
16 | TRBD2 | - | TRBJ2-1 | TRBV6-5 | CASSYLPAGGINEQFF | TGTGCCAGCAGTTACTTACCAGCGGGGGGAATCAATGAGCAGTTCTTC
15 | - | - | TRBJ1-4 | TRBV4-1 | CASSQDDGVGEKLFF | TGCGCCAGCAGCCAAGATGATGGGGTAGGTGAAAAACTGTTTTTT
14 | - | once | TRBJ2-2 | TRBV29-1 | CSVEGQGGTGELFF | TGCAGCGTTGAGGGACAAGGGGGCACCGGGGAGCTGTTTTTT
14 | - | - | TRBJ1-5 | TRBV6-5 | CASKLDGGNQPQHF | TGTGCCAGCAAGTTGGACGGAGGCAATCAGCCCCAGCATTTT
14 | - | once | TRBJ1-1 | TRBV10-3 | CAIRGGGGDTEAFF | TGTGCCATCCGGGGTGGGGGCGGGGACACTGAAGCTTTCTTT